These 31 T cell receptor beta chains originate from one sample sequenced in a study of T cell repertoires in cytomegalovirus infection. TCRdb used MiXCR to reprocess the reads, holding one entry per CDR3 protein. This table holds some 220,000 distinct CDR3 sequences, 9% to 15% found once. Sequencing input: PBMCs. Receptor source: a human donor in good health (CMV status not recorded). Some clones in this sample may be carry-over from other donors' samples.

J is TRBJ2-6 and V is TRBV12-3 or TRBV12-4; D is undetermined. V lost 6 bases, J lost 0 bases, and 6 bases lay in between. The CDR3 loop spans 14 amino acids. CDR3 protein: CASRYSSGANVLTF. The CDR3 coding sequence is TGTGCCAGCAGGTATAGCTCTGGGGCCAACGTCCTGACTTTC.

Many counts were recorded for this clonotype. This chain connects TRBV6-5 to TRBJ1-5, with a tentative D call TRBD1 (6 bases). The CDR3 is made up of 15 amino acids. Trimming pared 6 bases from V and 5 bases from J, leaving 17 bases between. Germline lookup yields CDR1 MNHEY and CDR2 SVGAGI. Here the CDR3 DNA reads TGTGCCAGCAGGGGACGCGGGGGCGAAGATCAGCCCCAGCATTTT. As protein: CASRGRGGEDQPQHF.

This clonotype turned up a few times. The V and J genes are TRBV12-3 or TRBV12-4 and TRBJ2-5; the D is unclear. The CDR3 is made up of 16 amino acids. Trimming cost V 4 bases and J 1 base, with 16 bases left between them. Here the CDR3 DNA reads TGTGCCAGCAGTTCCAGCCACACGGAGACCCAAGAGACCCAGTACTTC. Protein product: CASSSSHTETQETQYF.

This clonotype has a handful of counts. The chain combines TRBV18 with TRBJ1-3; D is unresolved. Germline loops: CDR1 KGHSH, CDR2 LQKENI. The CDR3 consists of 15 residues. V dropped 2 bases and J dropped 0 bases, with 8 bases sitting between them. In nucleotides, the CDR3 is TGTGCCAGCTCACCAACCTCTTCCTCTGGAAACACCATATATTTT. Translation gives CASSPTSSSGNTIYF.

This clonotype was seen at least ten times. The genes are TRBV27 and TRBJ2-7, with 7 bases that match TRBD2. CDR3 length: 14 amino acids. Per germline, CDR1 MNHEY and CDR2 SMNVEV (reference sequence). V lost 2 bases to trimming and J lost 8 bases; unmatched junction nucleotides: 9. CDR3 nucleotide sequence: TGTGCCAGCAGTTTAATGCGGGAGCCTTTTAAGCAGTACTTC. It translates to CASSLMREPFKQYF.

This clonotype appeared many times. The rearrangement uses TRBV7-8 and TRBJ2-3; D call uncertain. The V gene's germline CDR1 is SGHVS and CDR2 FQNEAQ. Trimming pared 2 bases from V and 6 bases from J, leaving 18 bases between. The CDR3 totals 16 residues. In DNA form, the CDR3 reads TGTGCCAGCAGCTTAAACATCGGCCCGAACCGGGATACGCAGTATTTT. It is translated as CASSLNIGPNRDTQYF.

This clonotype occurred a few times. This rearrangement joins TRBV24-1 to TRBJ2-1, with 10 positions matching TRBD2. The V gene's germline CDR1 is KGHDR and CDR2 SFDVKD. The V segment lost 3 bases and the J segment 0 bases; nucleotides outside the gene matches: 7. CDR3 length equals 18 residues. The CDR3 reads CATSDPGLATNSYNEQFF. CDR3 coding DNA: TGTGCCACCAGTGATCCGGGACTAGCGACAAACTCCTACAATGAGCAGTTCTTC.

This clonotype was counted ten times or more. The V gene is TRBV7-6, the J gene TRBJ2-2; D perhaps matches TRBD1 (6 bases). Germline CDR1 reads SGHVS; CDR2 reads FNYEAQ. The CDR3 runs 15 residues. V was clipped by 2 bases and J by 3 bases, with 10 bases between them. The CDR3, as DNA: TGTGCCAGCAGCTTAAGAGGGGGAGACACCGGGGAGCTGTTTTTT. Its protein product is CASSLRGGDTGELFF.

Of note for this clonotype: A much larger clone sits a single nucleotide away, making a read error possible. The chain links TRBV11-2 to TRBJ2-5; D remains ambiguous. Trimming took off 3 bases at V and 4 bases at J, with 12 bases between the two ends. The CDR3 is 14 residues long. Looked up from germline, CDR1 is SGHAT and CDR2 is FQNNGV. The CDR3 region has the DNA TGTGCCAGCAGCTTGGTATTCACCGGAGAGACCCAGTACTTC. Its translation is CASSLVFTGETQYF.

This clonotype was recorded a few times. The chain couples TRBV20-1 to TRBJ1-1, with D tentatively TRBD1 (6 bases). Germline CDR1 DFQATT, CDR2 SNEGSKA (reference sequence). This CDR3 is 11 amino acids long. V was cut by 5 bases and J by 7 bases, with 11 bases left in between. The CDR3 bases are TGCAGTGCTTCACAGGGAAATGAAGCTTTCTTT. This codes for CSASQGNEAFF.

The V and J genes are TRBV5-1 and TRBJ1-6; D gene ambiguous. The CDR3 has 15 residues. Deletions cut 4 bases from V and 6 bases from J, with 14 bases between. From germline, CDR1 is SGHRS and CDR2 YFSETQ. Here the CDR3 reads CASSQDGPPNSPLHF. DNA of the CDR3: TGCGCCAGCAGCCAGGACGGTCCCCCTAATTCACCCCTCCACTTT. Full variable domain (missing parts from reference TRBV5-1 and TRBJ1-6): KAGVTQTPRYLIKTRGQQVTLSCSPISGHRSVSWYQQTPGQGLQFLFEYFSETQRNKGNFPGRFSGRQFSNSRSEMNVSTLELGDSALYLCASSQDGPPNSPLHFGNGTRLTVT.

This clonotype was found many times. The V and J genes are TRBV7-2 and TRBJ2-2, with D tentatively TRBD1 or TRBD2 (5 bases each). The CDR3 spans 18 residues. V was pared by 8 bases and J by 7 bases, with 29 bases between. Germline-derived CDR1 and CDR2 are SGHTA and FQGNSA. Written as DNA, the CDR3 is TGTGCCAGCCACTCAGGCTCAACTAGTCCCAGAAGGGGCGGGGAGCTGTTTTTT. Translating gives CASHSGSTSPRRGGELFF.

CDR3 in amino acids: CAFRETAENEQFF. The CDR3 coding sequence is TGTGCCTTCCGGGAGACGGCCGAGAATGAGCAGTTCTTC. This rearrangement joins TRBV25-1 to TRBJ2-1; weak D call: TRBD2 (6 bases). Germline CDR1 and CDR2: MGHDK and SYGVNS. This CDR3 is built from 13 residues. Trimming shortened V by 11 bases and J by 7 bases, and 18 bases separated the two germline ends.

This clonotype was seen only a few times. CDR3 loop: CASSIRGGAFF. The CDR3 DNA reads as TGTGCCAGTAGTATACGTGGTGGAGCTTTCTTT. The rearrangement joins TRBV19 to TRBJ1-1; D gene unclear. The CDR3 consists of 11 residues. V was cut by 2 bases and J by 10 bases, with 8 bases left in between. Germline V CDR1 and CDR2: LNHDA, SQIVND (reference sequence).

This clonotype was counted only a few times. This rearrangement joins TRBV5-1 to TRBJ1-1; 7 nucleotides agree with TRBD1. The V gene's germline CDR1 is SGHRS and CDR2 YFSETQ. The ends lost 2 bases at V and 1 base at J; junction bases unmatched: 8. This CDR3 is 16 amino acids long. CDR3 sequence (DNA): TGCGCCAGCAGCTTTAGAGGGAACAGGGGGAACACTGAAGCTTTCTTT. Translating it yields CASSFRGNRGNTEAFF.

The CDR3 sequence: CASSPGQGEYSPLHF. Written as DNA, the CDR3 is TGTGCCAGCAGTCCCGGACAGGGCGAGTATTCACCCCTCCACTTT. The chain uses TRBV28 and TRBJ1-6; 8 bases line up with TRBD1. CDR3 length: 15 amino acids. Per the germline V gene, CDR1 is MDHEN and CDR2 is SYDVKM. Losses at the gene ends were 5 bases for V and 8 bases for J; bases not matched to a gene: 8.

This clonotype has ten or more counts. The chain couples TRBV6-2 or TRBV6-3 to TRBJ2-7, with D perhaps TRBD1 (5 bases). This CDR3 is built from 17 residues. Germline V gives CDR1 MNHEY, CDR2 SVGEGT. V lost 7 bases, J lost 2 bases, and 24 bases lay in between. In DNA, the CDR3 is TGTGCCAGCAACCGACAGAATGGGCCCGCCCTCCCCTACGAGCAGTACTTC. This sequence encodes CASNRQNGPALPYEQYF.

This clonotype turned up a few times. This chain uses TRBV30 with TRBJ1-5; D call uncertain. Trimming took 0 bases from V and 5 from J, leaving 11 bases between them. CDR1 and CDR2 (germline): GTSNPN, SVGIG (reference sequence). The CDR3 consists of 14 residues. For the CDR3, the DNA is TGTGCCTGGAGTGTATTAGGATCCCATCAGCCCCAGCATTTT. Protein sequence: CAWSVLGSHQPQHF.

This clonotype was found many times. Sequence at one end of the junction differs from germline and may be a read error. V and J are TRBV12-3 or TRBV12-4 and TRBJ2-1; 7 bases are a match to TRBD1. The CDR3 extends over 11 amino acids. The CDR3: CASRTGTELIF. CDR3 bases: TGTGCCAGCAGAACCGGGACAGAGCTTATCTTC.

This clonotype was counted between two and nine times. The chain recombines TRBV25-1 with TRBJ2-1; 8 bases fit TRBD2. Per the germline V gene, CDR1 is MGHDK and CDR2 is SYGVNS. The CDR3 sequence is 17 residues long. V dropped 4 bases and J dropped 2; count of bases not matched to a gene: 10. In DNA, the CDR3 is TGTGCCAGCAGTGTTCCCTTAGCGGGATTGGCCTACAATGAGCAGTTCTTC. Its translation is CASSVPLAGLAYNEQFF.

The chain is built from TRBV5-1 and TRBJ2-7, with 8 positions matching TRBD1. The CDR3 spans 15 residues. Trimming took 0 bases from V and 3 from J; bases not matched to a gene: 5. Germline V gene lookup returns CDR1 SGHRS and CDR2 YFSETQ. CDR3 bases: TGCGCCAGCAGCTTGGGGGGACAGGCCTTCTACGAGCAGTACTTC. This codes for CASSLGGQAFYEQYF.

This clonotype was seen ten or more times. The V call is TRBV11-1, the J call TRBJ2-7; 8 bases align to TRBD1. Germline V gene lookup returns CDR1 SGHAT and CDR2 FQDESV (reference sequence). The CDR3 consists of 15 residues. Unmatched junction bases numbered 8, after V lost 2 bases and J lost 5 bases. This CDR3 is CASSLPRTGINEQYF. The CDR3, as DNA: TGTGCCAGCAGCTTACCCCGGACAGGGATCAACGAGCAGTACTTC.

This clonotype was detected ten times or more. The gene calls are TRBV6-5 and TRBJ2-3; 10 bases line up with TRBD2. CDR1 and CDR2 from the germline V gene are MNHEY and SVGAGI. The CDR3 runs 13 residues. The V segment lost 6 bases and the J segment 5 bases; nucleotides outside the gene matches: 2. CDR3: CASRAGGGDTQYF. The CDR3, as DNA: TGTGCCAGCAGAGCGGGGGGGGGAGATACGCAGTATTTT.

V usage is TRBV28 and J usage is TRBJ2-3, with D possibly TRBD1 on 5 matching bases. Germline CDR1 MDHEN, CDR2 SYDVKM. The CDR3 has 15 amino acids. Trimming left V 2 bases short and J 0 bases short, with 9 bases between. DNA for the CDR3: TGTGCCAGCAGTTTAATATCAGGGAGCACAGATACGCAGTATTTT. Translating gives CASSLISGSTDTQYF.

This clonotype was counted between two and nine times. The chain joins TRBV4-2 to TRBJ2-1, with 10 bases matching TRBD1. The CDR3 is made up of 15 amino acids. Per the germline V gene, CDR1 is LGHNA and CDR2 is YNFKEQ. V was clipped by 3 bases and J by 8 bases; unmatched bases: 7. The CDR3 DNA reads TGTGCCAGCAGCCACCCGGGACAGGGGCTTGATGAGCAGTTCTTC. Its protein is CASSHPGQGLDEQFF.

This clonotype was counted ten times or more. The rearrangement uses TRBV6-1 and TRBJ2-1; 12 nucleotides match TRBD2. Germline CDR1 MNHNS, CDR2 SASEGT. CDR3 length: 15 amino acids. The V segment lost 6 bases and the J segment 9 bases; nucleotides outside the gene matches: 9. The CDR3 is CASRPGLAGGVEQFF. CDR3 bases: TGTGCCAGCAGGCCGGGGCTAGCGGGAGGGGTTGAGCAGTTCTTC.

This clonotype appeared many times. This chain connects TRBV29-1 to TRBJ1-4; 10 bases are a match to TRBD1. This CDR3 has 14 amino acids. The germline CDR1 and CDR2 sequences are SQVTM and ANQGSEA. The V segment lost 4 bases and the J segment 3 bases; nucleotides outside the gene matches: 2. CDR3 amino acids: CSVVGTGANEKLFF. DNA for the CDR3: TGCAGCGTTGTTGGGACAGGGGCTAATGAAAAACTGTTTTTT.

This clonotype has a handful of counts. The chain links TRBV5-6 to TRBJ2-3; D gene unclear. Trimming left V 2 bases short and J 6 bases short, with 10 bases between. Germline V gives CDR1 SGHDT, CDR2 YYEEEE. The CDR3 spans 13 residues. The CDR3 DNA reads TGTGCCAGCAGCTTCAATTTCGCGGATACGCAGTATTTT. This sequence encodes CASSFNFADTQYF.

On this clonotype: This may stem from a read error, because a much larger clone lies one nucleotide away. The chain recombines TRBV6-5 with TRBJ2-5, with D maybe TRBD2 (5 bases). The germline gives CDR1 MNHEY, CDR2 SVGAGI. The CDR3 loop spans 14 amino acids. With 7 bases removed from V and 5 bases from J, the gap between germline ends came to 17 bases. The CDR3 sequence is CASTGERGGETQYF. For the CDR3, the DNA is TGTGCCAGCACTGGGGAGCGAGGTGGGGAGACCCAGTACTTC.

This clonotype has at least ten counts. The gene calls are TRBV7-2 and TRBJ2-7, with D unresolved. Trimming shortened V by 3 bases and J by 8 bases, and 11 bases separated the two germline ends. Germline V gene lookup returns CDR1 SGHTA and CDR2 FQGNSA. This CDR3 contains 12 residues. The CDR3 region is CASSFGAGKQYF. CDR3 DNA: TGTGCCAGCAGCTTTGGAGCCGGCAAGCAGTACTTC. Complete variable domain (other parts from reference TRBV7-2 and TRBJ2-7): GAGVSQSPSNKVTEKGKDVELRCDPISGHTALYWYRQSLGQGLEFLIYFQGNSAPDKSGLPSDRFSAERTGGSVSTLTIQRTQQEDSAVYLCASSFGAGKQYFGPGTRLTVT.

This clonotype has ten or more counts. The chain couples TRBV20-1 to TRBJ2-3; D gene unclear. The CDR3 runs to 14 residues. Germline loops: CDR1 DFQATT, CDR2 SNEGSKA (reference sequence). V was cut by 6 bases and J by 1 base, with 14 bases left in between. Here the CDR3 DNA reads TGCAGTGCCCCGGACCGAGTAGGCACAGATACGCAGTATTTT. This translates into CSAPDRVGTDTQYF.